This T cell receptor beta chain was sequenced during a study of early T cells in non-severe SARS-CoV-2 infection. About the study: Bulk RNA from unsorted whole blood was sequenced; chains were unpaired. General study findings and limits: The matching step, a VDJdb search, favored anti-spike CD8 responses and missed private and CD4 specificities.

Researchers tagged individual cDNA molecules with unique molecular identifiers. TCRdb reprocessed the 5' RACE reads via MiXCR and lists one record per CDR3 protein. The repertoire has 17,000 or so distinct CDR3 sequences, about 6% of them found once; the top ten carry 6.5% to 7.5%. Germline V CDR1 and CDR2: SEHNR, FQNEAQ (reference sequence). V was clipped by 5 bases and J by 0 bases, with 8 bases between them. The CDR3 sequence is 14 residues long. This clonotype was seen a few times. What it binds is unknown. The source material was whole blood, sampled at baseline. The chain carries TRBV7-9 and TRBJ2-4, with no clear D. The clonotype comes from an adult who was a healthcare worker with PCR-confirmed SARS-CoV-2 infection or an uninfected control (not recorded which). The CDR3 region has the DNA TGTGCCAGCAGCCCGACGACAGCCAAAAACATTCAGTACTTC. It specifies CASSPTTAKNIQYF.